This T cell receptor beta chain was identified during a study of cytomegalovirus exposure and HLA in healthy donors (dated by TCRdb to the late 2010s). For the study in its entirety: According to a later analysis, one platform produced both the 110 or so validation repertoires and the 550 to 800 repertoires of the first cohort. High-throughput TCR immunosequencing, statistical association of individual TCRs with disease status, and machine learning were combined to predict cytomegalovirus infection status. The aim of the study was to test whether cataloging public T cell receptors could identify signatures of past pathogen exposure. Besides the first cohort of 666 subjects, a separate validation cohort made up of 120 different subjects was used.

As regards this clone: The specificity of this receptor is unknown. There are no base qualities to consult, and no much larger clone falls within one base.

The donors belonged to the validation cohort of about 110 subjects, which was separate from the approximately 700-subject first cohort. The study at large found these results: Most TCR sequences were observed very rarely across donors, whereas some public TCRs were present in many individuals. In vitro tests confirmed that a few of the cytomegalovirus-associated TCR beta chains recognize cytomegalovirus antigens. According to the authors, the approach could potentially be generalized to other disease states and immunological phenotypes. A later analysis had no HLA typing for the validation cohort, so co-occurrence there was scored across all 110 or so repertoires. In a later analysis, TCRs clustered in the first cohort were found to also tend to co-occur in the 130 or so validation repertoires, with roughly 93% of cluster scores above 0. Cytomegalovirus status was reported to be diagnosed by the classifier with high specificity and sensitivity in both the original and validation cohorts. In the study, some 160 TCR beta chains were listed as associated with cytomegalovirus.

From the cysteine through the phenylalanine, the CDR3 covers 16 amino acids. Just the 48-base CDR3 DNA is kept, in frame starting at base 1. CDR1 and CDR2 are drawn from the germline V gene: SNHLY, FYNNEI. A distance of 22 bases separates the germline ends of V and J, which lose 3 bases and 8 bases respectively. Libraries were prepared through the immunoSEQ multiplex PCR assay. For the original study's pipeline: To diagnose cytomegalovirus status from the catalog of TCR beta chain sequences, a statistical classification framework was built. TCRdb provides this immuneACCESS table in a form limited to in-frame rearrangements. Some clones are lacking; in checked studies, under half of them reflect an unresolved V gene, and why the rest are absent is not known. V and J calls and clone size follow that table, whereas D and trimming were derived from the DNA. This sample holds some 130,000 clones; 89% were observed only once. The top ten hold 0.95% to 1.5% of the sample.

The sample consisted of PBMCs. This receptor was taken from a woman younger than 35 in good health and CMV-seronegative. The rearranged segments are TRBV2 and TRBJ1-2, with the D gene not confidently named. CDR3 reads: CASSDWINSSGGGYTF. Read as DNA, the sequence is TGTGCCAGCAGTGACTGGATAAACAGCTCTGGAGGGGGCTACACCTTC. The reference TRBV2 and TRBJ1-2 proteins fill in what lies around the CDR3, so the full variable domain reads EPEVTQTPSHQVTQMGQEVILRCVPISNHLYFYWYRQILGQKVEFLVSFYNNEISEKSEIFDDQFSVERPDGSNFTLKIRSTKLEDSAMYFCASSDWINSSGGGYTFGSGTRLTVV.